Shown below are 21 T cell receptor beta chains from a single sample sequenced in a study of blood T cell repertoires in COVID-19. TCRdb's table, derived via immunoSEQ multiplex PCR, lists solely in-frame clones and lacks some. The data contain over 150,000 clones, approximately 85% of them singletons. Sequencing input: peripheral blood. These receptor sequences come from a woman aged 60-75 years with COVID-19, enrolled during active disease.

The chain combines TRBV5-1 with TRBJ2-7, with 14 positions matching TRBD2. CDR1 and CDR2 (germline): SGHRS, YFSETQ. The trim removed 3 bases at V and 6 bases at J, leaving 2 bases unmatched. The CDR3 sequence is 14 residues long. The CDR3: CASSWGLAGVEQYF. CDR3 coding DNA: TGCGCCAGCAGCTGGGGACTAGCGGGAGTCGAGCAGTACTTC.

The chain combines TRBV11-2 with TRBJ2-6; the D is unclear. In germline, CDR1 is SGHAT, CDR2 FQNNGV. The length of the CDR3 is 16 residues. Trimming shortened V by 2 bases and J by 0 bases, and 8 bases separated the two germline ends. CDR3 protein: CASSLSRISGANVLTF. CDR3 coding DNA: TGTGCCAGCAGCTTATCCAGAATCTCTGGGGCCAACGTCCTGACTTTC.

The table lists this clone with a count of one. The chain recombines TRBV27 with TRBJ1-5, with D tentatively TRBD1 (5 bases). The germline V gene has CDR1 MNHEY and CDR2 SMNVEV (reference sequence). The CDR3 is 16 amino acids. With 6 bases removed from V and 2 bases from J, the gap between germline ends came to 17 bases. The CDR3 loop is CASSLWGGSGNQPQHF. As DNA, the CDR3 is TGTGCCAGCAGCCTTTGGGGGGGTTCGGGCAATCAGCCCCAGCATTTT.

V gene TRBV29-1 combines with J gene TRBJ1-2, with D unresolved. Trimming removed 4 bases at V and 0 bases at J, with 9 bases between. CDR3 length: 13 amino acids. Germline V CDR1 and CDR2: SQVTM, ANQGSEA. This CDR3 reads CSVAPPTNYGYTF. In DNA form, the CDR3 reads TGCAGCGTTGCACCACCTACTAACTATGGCTACACCTTC.

The chain links TRBV6-5 to TRBJ2-1; TRBD1 might be the D (6 bases). CDR3 length equals 15 residues. Germline CDR1 reads MNHEY; CDR2 reads SVGAGI. V gave up 6 bases and J gave up 0 bases, with 12 bases separating them. CDR3 protein: CASRDSFSSYNEQFF. CDR3 sequence (DNA): TGTGCCAGCAGGGACAGCTTTAGCTCCTACAATGAGCAGTTCTTC.

The genes are TRBV5-6 and TRBJ1-4; possibly TRBD1 for D (6 bases). This CDR3 has 14 amino acids. Germline values: CDR1 SGHDT, CDR2 YYEEEE. Trimming stripped 2 bases from V and 4 bases from J, with 9 bases between. CDR3 residues: CASSFPRGNEKLFF. In nucleotides, the CDR3 is TGTGCCAGCAGCTTTCCCAGGGGTAATGAAAAACTGTTTTTT.

V gene TRBV5-4 combines with J gene TRBJ2-1, with D perhaps matching TRBD1 (5 bases). Germline V gives CDR1 SGHNT, CDR2 YYREEE (reference sequence). The CDR3 runs 13 residues. Trimming shortened V by 0 bases and J by 7 bases, and 8 bases separated the two germline ends. In nucleotides, the CDR3 is TGTGCCAGCAGCTTGGTTGGGGCTAATGAGCAGTTCTTC. As protein: CASSLVGANEQFF.

Note on this clone: This specimen includes other DNA sequences encoding the same CDR3. The chain joins TRBV14 to TRBJ1-2; D is unresolved. The CDR3 is 13 amino acids. V gave up 1 base and J gave up 3 bases, with 6 bases separating them. The germline V gene has CDR1 SGHDN and CDR2 FVKESK. CDR3 nucleotides: TGTGCCAGCAGCCAAGGGACTCACTATGGCTACACCTTC. Translating it yields CASSQGTHYGYTF.

The chain carries TRBV6-6 and TRBJ1-5; TRBD1 is a possible D gene (6 bases). This CDR3 has 14 residues. V was clipped by 8 bases and J by 0 bases, with 11 bases between them. CDR1 is MNHNY, CDR2 SVGAGI, per germline (reference sequence). This chain's CDR3 is CASEDRYSNQPQHF. DNA for the CDR3: TGTGCCAGCGAAGACAGGTATAGCAATCAGCCCCAGCATTTT.

The chain uses TRBV11-2 and TRBJ1-2, with D tentatively TRBD1 (5 bases). Germline assignment: CDR1 SGHAT and CDR2 FQNNGV. The length of the CDR3 is 15 residues. Trimming took 5 bases from V and 8 from J, leaving 21 bases between them. This CDR3 is CASSPLRGRTGGYTF. The CDR3 nucleotides are TGTGCCAGCAGCCCGCTACGGGGGAGAACGGGAGGCTACACCTTC.

The genes are TRBV11-3 and TRBJ2-5; TRBD2 agrees at 13 bases. V was pared by 4 bases and J by 2 bases, with 7 bases of the junction left unmatched. The CDR3 spans 17 residues. CDR1 SGHNT and CDR2 YENEEA come from the germline V gene. CDR3 nucleotide sequence: TGTGCCAGCAGCTCCGGACTAGCGGGAGTTGGTCAAGAGACCCAGTACTTC. This gives the protein CASSSGLAGVGQETQYF.

On this clone: The same CDR3 arises from other DNA sequences in this sample as well. V is TRBV5-1 and J is TRBJ2-5; TRBD2 matches at 15 bases. V was pared by 3 bases and J by 5 bases, with 5 bases of the junction left unmatched. Germline loops: CDR1 SGHRS, CDR2 YFSETQ. This CDR3 is built from 16 residues. The CDR3 is CASSSGLAGGRETQYF. The CDR3 DNA follows: TGCGCCAGCAGCTCAGGACTAGCGGGAGGGCGGGAGACCCAGTACTTC.

The chain recombines TRBV5-1 with TRBJ2-7, with 9 bases matching TRBD1. This CDR3 has 14 residues. CDR1 is SGHRS, CDR2 YFSETQ, per germline. Trimming took 0 bases from V and 4 from J; bases not matched to a gene: 2. The DNA of the CDR3 is TGCGCCAGCAGCTTGGGGGGACAGGGATACGAGCAGTACTTC. It is translated as CASSLGGQGYEQYF.

This chain links TRBV7-9 with TRBJ2-7; D gene unclear. This CDR3 comprises 13 residues. Per germline, CDR1 SEHNR and CDR2 FQNEAQ (reference sequence). Trimming took 5 bases from V and 3 from J, leaving 11 bases between them. For the CDR3, the DNA is TGTGCCAGCAGCCCCCGAGGCAGCTACGAGCAGTACGTC. Translated: CASSPRGSYEQYV.

This chain links TRBV7-6 with TRBJ2-5; 13 bases are a match to TRBD2. The V segment lost 4 bases and the J segment 5 bases; nucleotides outside the gene matches: 7. In germline, CDR1 is SGHVS, CDR2 FNYEAQ. This CDR3 region has 16 residues. CDR3 coding DNA: TGTGCCAGCAGCTCAAACTCGGGACTAGCGGGGGAGACCCAGTACTTC. Its protein is CASSSNSGLAGETQYF. The full variable domain, with the rest looked up from reference TRBV7-6 and TRBJ2-5, is GAGVSQSPRYKVTKRGQDVALRCDPISGHVSLYWYRQALGQGPEFLTYFNYEAQQDKSGLPNDRFSAERPEGSISTLTIQRTEQRDSAMYRCASSSNSGLAGETQYFGPGTRLLVL.

The chain combines TRBV9 with TRBJ2-1; D is ambiguous. This CDR3 is built from 15 residues. Germline V gene sequence: CDR1 SGDLS, CDR2 YYNGEE. The ends were cut back, 0 bases at V and 5 bases at J, with 12 bases in the middle. CDR3 amino acids: CASSVGLEAHNEQFF. The CDR3 DNA reads as TGTGCCAGCAGCGTAGGACTGGAAGCCCACAATGAGCAGTTCTTC.

The CDR3 here is CAWAGAPQETQYF. Written as DNA, the CDR3 is TGTGCCTGGGCGGGCGCCCCCCAAGAGACCCAGTACTTC. The chain is built from TRBV30 and TRBJ2-5; the D gene is possibly TRBD2 (5 bases). Germline V lookup: CDR1 GTSNPN, CDR2 SVGIG (reference sequence). V was shortened by 5 bases and J by 1 base, with 11 bases between the two germline ends. CDR3 length equals 13 residues.

This clone was seen a single time. The gene calls are TRBV18 and TRBJ1-1; D ambiguous. V was clipped by 7 bases and J by 0 bases, with 21 bases between them. This CDR3 comprises 17 residues. CDR1 is KGHSH and CDR2 is LQKENI in the germline V gene. DNA for the CDR3: TGTGCCAGCTTGATCCCCAGGCCAGCCTCGATGAACACTGAAGCTTTCTTT. Translation: CASLIPRPASMNTEAFF.

V is TRBV24-1 and J is TRBJ2-2; D may be TRBD1 (6 bases). Germline V gene lookup returns CDR1 KGHDR and CDR2 SFDVKD. Trimming stripped 7 bases from V and 4 bases from J, with 12 bases between. This CDR3 spans 14 amino acids. The CDR3 sequence is CATSKQGFTGELFF. The CDR3 DNA is TGTGCCACCAGCAAACAGGGATTCACCGGGGAGCTGTTTTTT.

The chain has TRBV19 and TRBJ1-2; a weak D match, TRBD1 (6 bases). This CDR3 is 13 amino acids long. The V and J ends lost 6 bases and 6 bases respectively, with 14 bases between them. The germline gives CDR1 LNHDA, CDR2 SQIVND (reference sequence). This chain's CDR3 is CASRSGVMDGYTF. CDR3 DNA: TGTGCCAGTAGGTCAGGGGTCATGGATGGCTACACCTTC.

The genes are TRBV19 and TRBJ2-7, with D possibly matching TRBD2 (5 bases). Germline CDR1 reads LNHDA; CDR2 reads SQIVND (reference sequence). The germline V and J ends were trimmed by 3 bases and 5 bases, with 14 bases remaining between them. The CDR3 is 14 residues long. CDR3 in amino acids: CASSITRVSHEQYF. DNA of the CDR3: TGTGCCAGTAGTATTACGCGGGTAAGCCACGAGCAGTACTTC.